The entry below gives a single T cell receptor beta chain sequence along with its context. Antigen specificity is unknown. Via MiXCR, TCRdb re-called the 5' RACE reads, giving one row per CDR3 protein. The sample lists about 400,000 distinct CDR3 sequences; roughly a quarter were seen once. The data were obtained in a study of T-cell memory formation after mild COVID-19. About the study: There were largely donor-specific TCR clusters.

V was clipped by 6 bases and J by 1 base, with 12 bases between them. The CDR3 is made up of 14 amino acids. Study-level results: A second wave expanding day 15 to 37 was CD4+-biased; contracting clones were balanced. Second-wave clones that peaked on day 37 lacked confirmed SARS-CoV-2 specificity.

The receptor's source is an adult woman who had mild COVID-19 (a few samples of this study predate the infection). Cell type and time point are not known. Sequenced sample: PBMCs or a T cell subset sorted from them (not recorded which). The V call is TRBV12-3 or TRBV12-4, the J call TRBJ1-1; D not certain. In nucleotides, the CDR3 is TGTGCCAGCAGGTCGAAGGGTGCGAACACTGAAGCTTTCTTT. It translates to CASRSKGANTEAFF.